These 5 T cell receptor beta chains share one sample of origin, sequenced in a study of monozygotic twins with inflammatory bowel disease. One entry per CDR3 protein, without DNA, is what TCRdb gives after re-calling the 5' RACE reads. The sample has 80,000 or so distinct CDR3 sequences. Sequencing input: blood. These receptors originate from a human donor with ulcerative colitis or Crohn's disease, or a healthy co-twin of an affected twin (not recorded which).

The V call is TRBV7-8, the J call TRBJ2-3; TCRdb picks TRBD2, but there is no DNA to check that call. The CDR3 totals 18 residues. The germline gives CDR1 SGHVS, CDR2 FQNEAQ. CDR3 residues: CASRPSFSGGRSSDTQYF.

This chain joins TRBV29-1 and TRBJ2-5; TCRdb calls TRBD1, which cannot be checked without DNA. CDR3 size: 12 residues. CDR1 is SQVTM and CDR2 is ANQGSEA in the germline V gene. The CDR3 spells CSVGGLANRQYF.

CDR3 sequence: CASTWSGANNEQFF. V gene TRBV5-1 combines with J gene TRBJ2-1; no DNA is available, so the TRBD2 call from TCRdb remains unchecked. The germline V gene encodes CDR1 SGHRS and CDR2 YFSETQ. The CDR3 is made up of 14 amino acids.

This chain connects TRBV7-6 to TRBJ2-1; there is no DNA to check the TCRdb D call of TRBD1. From germline, CDR1 is SGHVS and CDR2 FNYEAQ. The CDR3 is made up of 15 amino acids. CDR3 protein: CASSLERGGFREQFF.

The genes are TRBV3-1 and TRBJ2-7; the D gene TCRdb calls, TRBD1, cannot be checked with no DNA. Per the germline V gene, CDR1 is LGHDT and CDR2 is YNNKEL (reference sequence). The CDR3 runs 15 residues. The CDR3 reads CASSQVPGWDDEQYF.